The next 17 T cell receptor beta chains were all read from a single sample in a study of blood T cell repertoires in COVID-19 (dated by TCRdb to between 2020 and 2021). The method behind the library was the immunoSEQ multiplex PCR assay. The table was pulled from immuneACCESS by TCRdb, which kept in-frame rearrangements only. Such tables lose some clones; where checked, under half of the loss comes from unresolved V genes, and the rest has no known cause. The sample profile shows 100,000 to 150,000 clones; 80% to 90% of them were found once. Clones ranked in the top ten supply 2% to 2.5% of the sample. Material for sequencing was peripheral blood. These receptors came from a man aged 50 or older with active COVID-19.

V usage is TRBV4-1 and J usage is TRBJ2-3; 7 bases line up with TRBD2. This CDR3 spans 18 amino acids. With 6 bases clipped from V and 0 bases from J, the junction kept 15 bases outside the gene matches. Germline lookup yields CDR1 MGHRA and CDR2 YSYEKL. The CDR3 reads CASSRIPSASGSTDTQYF. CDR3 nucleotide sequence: TGCGCCAGCAGTAGGATCCCTTCGGCTAGCGGTAGCACAGATACGCAGTATTTT.

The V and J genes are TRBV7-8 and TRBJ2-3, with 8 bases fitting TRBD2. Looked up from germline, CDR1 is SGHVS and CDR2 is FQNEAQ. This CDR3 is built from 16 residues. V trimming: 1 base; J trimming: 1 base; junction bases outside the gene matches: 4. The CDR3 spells CASSLVTSGRTDTQYF. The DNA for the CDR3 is TGTGCCAGCAGCTTAGTCACTAGCGGACGCACAGATACGCAGTATTTT.

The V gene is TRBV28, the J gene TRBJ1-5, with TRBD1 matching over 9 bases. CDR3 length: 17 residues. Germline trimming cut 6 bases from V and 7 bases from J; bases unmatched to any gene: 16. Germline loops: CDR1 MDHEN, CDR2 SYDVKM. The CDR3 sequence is CASSLTALQGARQPQHF. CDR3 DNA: TGTGCCAGCAGCCTCACGGCGCTACAGGGGGCTCGGCAGCCCCAGCATTTT.

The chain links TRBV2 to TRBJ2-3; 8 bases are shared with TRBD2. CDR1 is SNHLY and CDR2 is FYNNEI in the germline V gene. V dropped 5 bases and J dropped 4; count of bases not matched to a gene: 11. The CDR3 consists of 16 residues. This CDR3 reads CASSPDAGLVADTQYF. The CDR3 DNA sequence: TGTGCCAGCAGTCCTGACGCGGGACTAGTTGCAGATACGCAGTATTTT.

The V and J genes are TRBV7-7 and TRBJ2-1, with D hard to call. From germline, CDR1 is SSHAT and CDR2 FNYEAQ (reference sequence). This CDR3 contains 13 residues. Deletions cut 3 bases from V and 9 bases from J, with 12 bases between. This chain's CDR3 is CASSLRVGVEQFF. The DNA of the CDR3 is TGTGCCAGCAGCTTGCGTGTCGGAGTTGAGCAGTTCTTC.

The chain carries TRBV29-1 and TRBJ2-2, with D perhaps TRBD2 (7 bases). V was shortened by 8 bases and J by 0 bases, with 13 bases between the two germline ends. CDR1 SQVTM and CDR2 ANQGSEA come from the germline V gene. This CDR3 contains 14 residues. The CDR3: CSSTGGANTGELFF. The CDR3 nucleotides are TGCAGCTCAACGGGGGGCGCGAACACCGGGGAGCTGTTTTTT.

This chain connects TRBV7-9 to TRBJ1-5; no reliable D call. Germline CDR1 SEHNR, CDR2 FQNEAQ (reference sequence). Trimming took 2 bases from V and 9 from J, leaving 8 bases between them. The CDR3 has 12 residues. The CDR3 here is CASSLTHGPQHF. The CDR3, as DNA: TGTGCCAGCAGCTTAACCCACGGGCCCCAGCATTTT.

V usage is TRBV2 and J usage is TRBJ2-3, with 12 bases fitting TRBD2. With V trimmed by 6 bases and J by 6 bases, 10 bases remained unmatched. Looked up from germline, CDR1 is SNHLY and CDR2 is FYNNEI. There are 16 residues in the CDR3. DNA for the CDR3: TGTGCCAGCAGAAAACTAGCGGGGGGCCCCCGGGATACGCAGTATTTT. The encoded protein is CASRKLAGGPRDTQYF.

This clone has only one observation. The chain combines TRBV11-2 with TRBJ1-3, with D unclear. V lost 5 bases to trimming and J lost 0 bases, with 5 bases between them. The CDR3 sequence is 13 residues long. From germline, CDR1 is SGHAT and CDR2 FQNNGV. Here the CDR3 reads CASSRGSGNTIYF. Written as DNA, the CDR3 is TGTGCCAGCAGCCGGGGCTCTGGAAACACCATATATTTT.

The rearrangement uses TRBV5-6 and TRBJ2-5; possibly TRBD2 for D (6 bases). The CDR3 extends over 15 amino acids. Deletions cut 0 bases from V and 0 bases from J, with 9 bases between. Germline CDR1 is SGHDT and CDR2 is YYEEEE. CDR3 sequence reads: CASSLGRGYQETQYF. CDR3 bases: TGTGCCAGCAGCTTGGGGCGGGGCTACCAAGAGACCCAGTACTTC.

CDR3 nucleotides: TGTGCCAGCAGCTCTGGGACTAGCGGGGGGTTCCACGAGCAGTACTTC. Its protein is CASSSGTSGGFHEQYF. This chain connects TRBV6-2 or TRBV6-3 to TRBJ2-7, with 15 bases identical to TRBD2. With V trimmed by 6 bases and J by 5 bases, 8 bases remained unmatched. Germline-derived CDR1 and CDR2 are MNHEY and SVGEGT. The CDR3 is 16 residues long.

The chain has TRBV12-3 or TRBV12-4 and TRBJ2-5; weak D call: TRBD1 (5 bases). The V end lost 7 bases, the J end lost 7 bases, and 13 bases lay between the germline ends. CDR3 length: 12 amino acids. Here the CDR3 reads CASTLSQGTQYF. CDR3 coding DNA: TGTGCCAGCACCCTGAGTCAGGGGACCCAGTACTTC.

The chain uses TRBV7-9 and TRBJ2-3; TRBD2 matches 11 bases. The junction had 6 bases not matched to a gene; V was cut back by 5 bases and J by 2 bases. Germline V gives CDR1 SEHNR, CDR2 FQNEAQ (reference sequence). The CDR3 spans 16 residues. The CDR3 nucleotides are TGTGCCAGCAGCCCACCGACTAGCGGGGACACAGATACGCAGTATTTT. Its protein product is CASSPPTSGDTDTQYF.

The CDR3 reads CASSPILTGVTEAFF. The CDR3 DNA sequence: TGTGCCAGCAGCCCAATCCTGACAGGGGTCACTGAAGCTTTCTTT. This chain uses TRBV7-8 with TRBJ1-1; 8 bases match TRBD1. This CDR3 has 15 residues. Germline CDR1 reads SGHVS; CDR2 reads FQNEAQ. V trimming: 5 bases; J trimming: 4 bases; junction bases outside the gene matches: 9.

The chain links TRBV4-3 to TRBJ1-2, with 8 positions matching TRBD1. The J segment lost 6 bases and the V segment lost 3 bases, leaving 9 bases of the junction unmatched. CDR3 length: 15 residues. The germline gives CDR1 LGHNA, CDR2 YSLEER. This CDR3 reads CASSHPGTGENGYTF. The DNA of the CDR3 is TGCGCCAGCAGCCACCCCGGGACAGGAGAAAATGGCTACACCTTC.

This chain's CDR3 is CASSPSRGTEQFF. Here the CDR3 DNA reads TGTGCCAGCAGTCCCTCTCGGGGGACTGAGCAGTTCTTC. The chain uses TRBV12-3 or TRBV12-4 and TRBJ2-1; D perhaps matches TRBD2 (6 bases). Trimming cost V 5 bases and J 9 bases, with 14 bases left between them. This CDR3 spans 13 amino acids.

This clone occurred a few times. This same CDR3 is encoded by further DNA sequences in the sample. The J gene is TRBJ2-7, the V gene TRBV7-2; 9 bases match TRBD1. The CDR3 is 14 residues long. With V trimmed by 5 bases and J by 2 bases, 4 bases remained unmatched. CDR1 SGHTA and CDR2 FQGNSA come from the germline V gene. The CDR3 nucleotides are TGTGCCAGCAGCCCAAGACAGGGGGCCTACGAGCAGTACTTC. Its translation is CASSPRQGAYEQYF.